Shown below are 17 T cell receptor beta chains from a single sample sequenced in a study of blood T cell repertoires in COVID-19. Assay: immunoSEQ multiplex PCR; the TCRdb copy retains only in-frame clones and omits some. The sample consists of fewer than 250,000 clones, around four fifths of them appearing once. What was sequenced was peripheral blood. These receptors originate from a man aged 55 to 70 with COVID-19, enrolled during active disease.

The chain carries TRBV7-2 and TRBJ2-3; a possible D gene is TRBD1 (5 bases). CDR3 length: 15 residues. Germline V gene data show CDR1 as SGHTA and CDR2 as FQGNSA. V was pared by 1 base and J by 6 bases, with 14 bases between. The CDR3 is CASSLDRLPPDTQYF. Here the CDR3 DNA reads TGTGCCAGCAGCTTAGACAGGCTTCCCCCGGATACGCAGTATTTT.

The J gene is TRBJ1-5, the V gene TRBV4-3; 7 bases agree with TRBD1. Germline trimming cut 3 bases from V and 0 bases from J; bases unmatched to any gene: 2. Germline loops: CDR1 LGHNA, CDR2 YSLEER. The CDR3 is made up of 15 amino acids. The DNA for the CDR3 is TGCGCCAGCAGCCAGGACAGGTTTAGCAATCAGCCCCAGCATTTT. The encoded protein is CASSQDRFSNQPQHF.

This clone showed up just a few times. V usage is TRBV2 and J usage is TRBJ1-1, with TRBD1 as a possible D gene (6 bases). This CDR3 comprises 14 residues. V lost 8 bases, J lost 5 bases, and 18 bases lay in between. Germline CDR1 reads SNHLY; CDR2 reads FYNNEI. The CDR3 here is CASSRNGGRTEAFF. The CDR3 DNA sequence: TGTGCCAGCTCCAGGAACGGGGGGCGGACTGAAGCTTTCTTT.

The chain employs TRBV5-6 and TRBJ1-1; unclear D gene. V was shortened by 2 bases and J by 2 bases, with 10 bases between the two germline ends. CDR1 is SGHDT, CDR2 YYEEEE, per germline. The CDR3 runs to 14 residues. The CDR3 sequence is CASSFVQVNTEAFF. The CDR3 DNA reads as TGTGCCAGCAGCTTTGTCCAGGTCAACACTGAAGCTTTCTTT.

The chain is built from TRBV27 and TRBJ1-2, with D uncertain. This CDR3 is 12 amino acids long. V dropped 6 bases and J dropped 7 bases, with 12 bases sitting between them. CDR1 and CDR2 (germline): MNHEY, SMNVEV (reference sequence). CDR3: CASRYPRGGYTF. The CDR3 DNA is TGTGCCAGCAGATATCCGCGGGGTGGCTACACCTTC.

The V and J genes are TRBV5-1 and TRBJ1-5; 8 bases map to TRBD1. This CDR3 contains 16 residues. The germline CDR1 and CDR2 sequences are SGHRS and YFSETQ. V lost 0 bases to trimming and J lost 4 bases; unmatched junction nucleotides: 6. DNA of the CDR3: TGCGCCAGCAGCTTGGGGACAGGGAATGTGAATCAGCCCCAGCATTTT. This sequence encodes CASSLGTGNVNQPQHF.

This clone was detected once. This chain joins TRBV5-1 and TRBJ2-7; 7 bases are a match to TRBD1. The CDR3 is made up of 17 amino acids. Germline CDR1 SGHRS, CDR2 YFSETQ. J was trimmed by 2 bases and V by 6 bases; bases with no gene match: 17. For the CDR3, the DNA is TGCGCCAGCACCGGCACGCCCGTGACAGGGCGCGCCTACGAGCAGTACTTC. It encodes CASTGTPVTGRAYEQYF.

The gene calls are TRBV7-2 and TRBJ1-5; 11 bases agree with TRBD1. V lost 1 base to trimming and J lost 14 bases; unmatched junction nucleotides: 10. The germline V gene has CDR1 SGHTA and CDR2 FQGNSA. The CDR3 has 15 amino acids. CDR3: CASSLGGTGGDPEHF. For the CDR3, the DNA is TGTGCCAGCAGCTTAGGGGGGACAGGGGGGGACCCCGAGCATTTT.

The rearrangement uses TRBV23-1 and TRBJ2-3; 7 nucleotides match TRBD1. TRBV23-1 is flagged as an ORF with uncertain function. The CDR3 has 13 amino acids. V lost 2 bases, J lost 4 bases, and 0 bases stayed unmatched. The CDR3 reads CASSQQGADTQYF. The CDR3 nucleotides are TGCGCCAGCAGTCAACAGGGGGCAGATACGCAGTATTTT.

The rearrangement joins TRBV4-1 to TRBJ2-1; D is ambiguous. V shed 5 bases and J shed 10 bases, with 15 bases lying between them. The CDR3 loop spans 13 amino acids. Germline CDR1 is MGHRA and CDR2 is YSYEKL. The CDR3 DNA reads TGCGCCAGCAGCTCAAGAGATGGTAACGAGCAGTTCTTC. It encodes CASSSRDGNEQFF.

The chain carries TRBV28 and TRBJ1-5; TRBD1 agrees at 8 bases. The CDR3 is 16 amino acids. V was clipped by 6 bases and J by 0 bases; unmatched bases: 7. Germline V gives CDR1 MDHEN, CDR2 SYDVKM. In DNA, the CDR3 is TGTGCCAGCAGATGGCGGACAGGGTATAGCAATCAGCCCCAGCATTTT. It is translated as CASRWRTGYSNQPQHF.

The chain links TRBV27 to TRBJ2-7, with D uncertain. The CDR3 totals 13 residues. Germline CDR1 MNHEY, CDR2 SMNVEV (reference sequence). V lost 2 bases and J lost 2, with 7 bases in between. CDR3 DNA: TGTGCCAGCAGTTTACCCGGAGCCTACGAGCAGTACTTC. This encodes CASSLPGAYEQYF.

The sample holds a few counts of this clone. The chain is built from TRBV30 and TRBJ1-2; D gene uncertain. Germline CDR1 reads GTSNPN; CDR2 reads SVGIG (reference sequence). CDR3 size: 14 residues. Trimming removed 4 bases from V and 8 bases from J, with 20 bases in between. CDR3 coding DNA: TGTGCCTGGACCCGAAAGGTCGCGGGTAGAGGCTACACCTTC. Translating it yields CAWTRKVAGRGYTF.

The V and J genes are TRBV5-4 and TRBJ2-3; 10 bases line up with TRBD2. This CDR3 comprises 16 residues. The germline V gene encodes CDR1 SGHNT and CDR2 YYREEE (reference sequence). V lost 2 bases, J lost 6 bases, and 9 bases stayed unmatched. In nucleotides, the CDR3 is TGTGCCAGCAGCTTTCCAGCGGGAGGGCCTTTGGATACGCAGTATTTT. This gives the protein CASSFPAGGPLDTQYF.

The rearrangement links TRBV6-2 or TRBV6-3 to TRBJ1-5; D remains unclear. The CDR3 consists of 14 residues. CDR1 and CDR2 from the germline V gene are MNHEY and SVGEGT. Trimming pared 0 bases from V and 3 bases from J, leaving 6 bases between. The DNA of the CDR3 is TGTGCCAGCAGTTACTCCAGAAACAATCAGCCCCAGCATTTT. Its protein product is CASSYSRNNQPQHF.

CDR3 in DNA: TGCGCCAGCACCCAGGCTCGGACAGGAGATACTAACTATGGCTACACCTTC. It is translated as CASTQARTGDTNYGYTF. The chain has TRBV5-1 and TRBJ1-2; 7 positions match TRBD1. CDR1 and CDR2 (germline): SGHRS, YFSETQ. The length of the CDR3 is 17 residues. The ends lost 6 bases at V and 0 bases at J; junction bases unmatched: 14.

The chain couples TRBV6-5 to TRBJ2-7; TRBD1 matches at 8 bases. The CDR3 covers 14 residues. V lost 6 bases, J lost 2 bases, and 6 bases stayed unmatched. Germline V CDR1 and CDR2: MNHEY, SVGAGI. CDR3 nucleotide sequence: TGTGCCAGCAGCGGGACAGGACTTACCTACGAGCAGTACTTC. Translation: CASSGTGLTYEQYF.